This TCR beta chain was sequenced in a study of T cell responses to AZD1222 COVID-19 vaccine. Per the germline V gene, CDR1 is SGHTA and CDR2 is FQGTGA. The CDR3 runs 16 residues. Unmatched junction bases numbered 9, after V lost 2 bases and J lost 5 bases. Some clones are missing from TCRdb's copy, which holds only in-frame ones; the method was immunoSEQ multiplex PCR. The table has roughly 120,000 clones, roughly 90% seen once. This specimen consisted of peripheral blood, obtained 28 days after the second AZD1222 dose. The receptor's source is an adult who received the AZD1222 COVID-19 vaccine. This chain connects TRBV7-3 to TRBJ2-5, with TRBD2 matching 9 bases. CDR3 in amino acids: CASSLRAGGPPETQYF. The CDR3 nucleotides are TGTGCCAGCAGCTTACGGGCGGGAGGGCCCCCCGAGACCCAGTACTTC.